The 26 T cell receptor beta chains reported below all come from one sample, sequenced in a study of blood T cell repertoires in COVID-19. The table came from immunoSEQ multiplex PCR; TCRdb's copy has only in-frame clones and leaves some out. The sample contains some 80,000 clones, around 89% of which appear only once. Specimen: peripheral blood. The receptors originated from a human donor in a cohort sampled during active COVID-19.

This rearrangement joins TRBV6-2 or TRBV6-3 to TRBJ2-5; TRBD2 might be the D (6 bases). V gave up 2 bases and J gave up 2 bases, with 21 bases separating them. This CDR3 is 18 amino acids long. The germline V gene has CDR1 MNHEY and CDR2 SVGEGT. CDR3 sequence reads: CASSYGTVYRDFQETQYF. CDR3 in DNA: TGTGCCAGCAGTTACGGGACCGTTTACCGGGACTTTCAAGAGACCCAGTACTTC.

The genes are TRBV19 and TRBJ2-3; D perhaps matches TRBD2 (5 bases). The germline V and J ends were trimmed by 5 bases and 3 bases, with 15 bases remaining between them. The CDR3 extends over 15 amino acids. Germline assignment: CDR1 LNHDA and CDR2 SQIVND (reference sequence). This chain's CDR3 is CASSLTSGITDTQYF. The CDR3 nucleotides read TGTGCCAGTAGTCTGACGTCGGGGATAACAGATACGCAGTATTTT.

The V call is TRBV7-8, the J call TRBJ1-2, with D possibly being TRBD1 (5 bases). Germline V gene data show CDR1 as SGHVS and CDR2 as FQNEAQ. V dropped 4 bases and J dropped 6 bases, with 9 bases sitting between them. CDR3 length: 12 residues. CDR3: CASSWRGDGYTF. The DNA for the CDR3 is TGTGCCAGCAGCTGGCGGGGGGATGGCTACACCTTC. Full variable domain (remainder filled in from reference TRBV7-8 and TRBJ1-2): GAGVSQSPRYKVAKRGQDVALRCDPISGHVSLFWYQQALGQGPEFLTYFQNEAQLDKSGLPSDRFFAERPEGSVSTLKIQRTQQEDSAVYLCASSWRGDGYTFGSGTRLTVV.

The chain employs TRBV23-1 and TRBJ1-5; D may be TRBD1 (5 bases). Being an ORF, TRBV23-1 has a function that is uncertain. V was clipped by 4 bases and J by 4 bases, with 11 bases between them. This CDR3 region has 14 residues. As DNA, the CDR3 is TGCGCCAGCAGTCTGGGGGGGAGAAATCAGCCCCAGCATTTT. Protein: CASSLGGRNQPQHF.

The chain links TRBV11-2 to TRBJ2-1; 10 nucleotides align to TRBD2. The CDR3 spans 14 residues. V was pared by 7 bases and J by 3 bases, with 3 bases of the junction left unmatched. The germline V gene has CDR1 SGHAT and CDR2 FQNNGV. This CDR3 reads CASKVAGGYNEQFF. The CDR3 region has the DNA TGTGCCAGCAAAGTAGCGGGGGGCTACAATGAGCAGTTCTTC. The whole variable domain, remainder taken from reference TRBV11-2 and TRBJ2-1, is EAGVAQSPRYKIIEKRQSVAFWCNPISGHATLYWYQQILGQGPKLLIQFQNNGVVDDSQLPKDRFSAERLKGVDSTLKIQPAKLEDSAVYLCASKVAGGYNEQFFGPGTRLTVL.

This chain joins TRBV4-1 and TRBJ1-1; no clear D. The CDR3 is made up of 13 amino acids. Deletions cut 4 bases from V and 1 base from J, with 7 bases between. The germline gives CDR1 MGHRA, CDR2 YSYEKL. The CDR3 here is CASSPRRNTEAFF. DNA for the CDR3: TGCGCCAGCAGCCCGCGGAGGAACACTGAAGCTTTCTTT.

The genes are TRBV4-3 and TRBJ2-3, with 7 bases lining up with TRBD2. Germline V CDR1 and CDR2: LGHNA, YSLEER. This CDR3 is built from 16 residues. The V gene end was trimmed by 0 bases and the J gene end by 6 bases; junction bases not matched to a gene: 9. Here the CDR3 DNA reads TGCGCCAGCAGCCAAGATAGCGCGGGAGTACCCGATACGCAGTATTTT. Residues: CASSQDSAGVPDTQYF.

This clone has a handful of counts. The chain couples TRBV7-8 to TRBJ1-6; 7 bases align to TRBD1. The junction had 7 bases not matched to a gene; V was cut back by 4 bases and J by 7 bases. This CDR3 is 15 amino acids long. CDR1 and CDR2 (germline): SGHVS, FQNEAQ. Here the CDR3 reads CASSSPGQTNSPLHF. For the CDR3, the DNA is TGTGCCAGCAGCTCCCCGGGACAGACAAATTCACCCCTCCACTTT.

The V and J genes are TRBV9 and TRBJ2-3, with 8 bases aligning to TRBD2. V was clipped by 0 bases and J by 1 base; unmatched bases: 4. This CDR3 comprises 16 residues. Per the germline V gene, CDR1 is SGDLS and CDR2 is YYNGEE. This CDR3 reads CASSVGSGGRTDTQYF. Here the CDR3 DNA reads TGTGCCAGCAGCGTAGGGAGCGGGGGACGCACAGATACGCAGTATTTT.

This chain links TRBV16 with TRBJ2-5; TRBD1 matches at 8 bases. Germline V gene sequence: CDR1 KGHSY, CDR2 FQNENV. The CDR3 totals 15 residues. Trimming at V came to 3 bases and at J to 1 base, leaving 4 bases not matched to a gene. CDR3 sequence (DNA): TGTGCCAGCAGCCACGACGACAGGGGCCAAGAGACCCAGTACTTC. Protein sequence: CASSHDDRGQETQYF.

The sample holds one count of this clone. The rearrangement joins TRBV5-1 to TRBJ2-3; 12 bases fit TRBD2. CDR3 length: 18 amino acids. Germline loops: CDR1 SGHRS, CDR2 YFSETQ. J gave up 4 bases and V 4 bases, and 13 bases lay outside the gene matches. CDR3 coding DNA: TGCGCCAGCAGCCTAAGTTGGGTGACTAGCGGGAGCCCAGATACGCAGTATTTT. Translation: CASSLSWVTSGSPDTQYF.

The chain combines TRBV5-4 with TRBJ2-5, with 11 positions matching TRBD2. Germline lookup yields CDR1 SGHNT and CDR2 YYREEE (reference sequence). The V and J ends lost 2 bases and 4 bases, in that order; junction bases with no gene match: 7. The CDR3 spans 16 residues. The CDR3 DNA sequence: TGTGCCAGCAGCTTTAGCGGGGGGGTTTCGTTAGAGACCCAGTACTTC. Translation: CASSFSGGVSLETQYF.

The CDR3 sequence is CASSSLAGSYEQYF. CDR3 sequence (DNA): TGTGCCAGCAGCTCGCTGGCGGGGAGCTACGAGCAGTACTTC. This chain connects TRBV11-2 to TRBJ2-7; TRBD2 is a possible D gene (6 bases). The V end was cut by 4 bases, the J end by 3 bases, with 13 bases between. Germline CDR1 SGHAT, CDR2 FQNNGV. The CDR3 has 14 amino acids.

The J gene is TRBJ2-3, the V gene TRBV3-1 (or the pseudogene TRBV3-2); 8 positions match TRBD2. V was pared by 0 bases and J by 11 bases, with 13 bases of the junction left unmatched. This CDR3 region has 16 residues. The germline V gene has CDR1 LGHDT and CDR2 YNNKEL (reference sequence). This chain's CDR3 is CASSQDSGRVGWGQYF. The CDR3 DNA sequence: TGTGCCAGCAGCCAAGACAGCGGGAGAGTGGGGTGGGGGCAGTATTTT.

The table lists this clone with a count of one. The chain links TRBV5-4 to TRBJ2-3; tentatively, D is TRBD1 (6 bases). The germline V gene has CDR1 SGHNT and CDR2 YYREEE (reference sequence). With 0 bases removed from V and 1 base from J, the gap between germline ends came to 18 bases. The CDR3 has 18 amino acids. The CDR3 reads CASSLELGGSVGTDTQYF. The DNA of the CDR3 is TGTGCCAGCAGCTTGGAGTTAGGGGGTTCGGTCGGCACAGATACGCAGTATTTT. The complete variable domain, with remaining parts taken from reference TRBV5-4 and TRBJ2-3, reads ETGVTQSPTHLIKTRGQQVTLRCSSQSGHNTVSWYQQALGQGPQFIFQYYREEENGRGNFPPRFSGLQFPNYSSELNVNALELDDSALYLCASSLELGGSVGTDTQYFGPGTRLTVL.

The J gene is TRBJ2-7, the V gene TRBV28; possible D gene TRBD2, 6 bases. The CDR3 loop spans 12 amino acids. Germline lookup yields CDR1 MDHEN and CDR2 SYDVKM. Trimming removed 8 bases from V and 3 bases from J, with 11 bases in between. The CDR3 sequence is CASWGLIYEQYF. DNA for the CDR3: TGTGCCAGCTGGGGACTCATCTACGAGCAGTACTTC.

The J gene is TRBJ1-1, the V gene TRBV7-9, with D hard to call. CDR3 length equals 12 residues. V lost 5 bases and J 7 bases, leaving 11 bases between the germline ends. The germline gives CDR1 SEHNR, CDR2 FQNEAQ (reference sequence). The CDR3 sequence: CASSRVSNEAFF. The CDR3 bases are TGTGCCAGCAGCAGGGTGTCAAATGAAGCTTTCTTT.

The chain combines TRBV7-6 with TRBJ2-7, with TRBD2 matching 13 bases. Trimming took 0 bases from V and 7 from J; bases not matched to a gene: 6. The CDR3 is made up of 16 amino acids. Germline values: CDR1 SGHVS, CDR2 FNYEAQ. The CDR3, as DNA: TGTGCCAGCAGCTTAGCCGGGGGACTAGCGGGACATGAGCAGTACTTC. This codes for CASSLAGGLAGHEQYF.

This chain uses TRBV5-1 with TRBJ1-1; unclear D gene. The germline V and J ends were trimmed by 2 bases and 1 base, with 9 bases remaining between them. This CDR3 is built from 14 residues. CDR1 is SGHRS and CDR2 is YFSETQ in the germline V gene. The CDR3 nucleotides are TGCGCCAGCAGCTTAGTTACACCGAACACTGAAGCTTTCTTT. Translating it yields CASSLVTPNTEAFF.

This clone has just a few counts. V is TRBV6-2 or TRBV6-3 and J is TRBJ2-7, with D tentatively TRBD1 (5 bases). This CDR3 has 13 residues. V was pared by 5 bases and J by 3 bases, with 11 bases between. CDR1 MNHEY and CDR2 SVGEGT come from the germline V gene. The CDR3, as DNA: TGTGCCAGCAGTCGCTCAGGGAACTACGAGCAGTACTTC. Its translation: CASSRSGNYEQYF.

This chain links TRBV21-1 with TRBJ2-5; the table's TRBD1 call for D was not verified on the DNA. TRBV21-1 is described as a pseudogene. The CDR3 is 14 amino acids. This chain's CDR3 is CASSGQGQGETQYF. For the CDR3, the DNA is TGTGCCAGCAGCGGACAGGGTCAGGGGGAGACCCAGTACTTC.

J is TRBJ2-7 and V is TRBV28; D gene unclear. The V end was cut by 5 bases, the J end by 2 bases, with 4 bases between. The length of the CDR3 is 11 residues. In germline, CDR1 is MDHEN, CDR2 SYDVKM. The CDR3 spells CASSQTYEQYF. The CDR3 DNA sequence: TGTGCCAGCAGTCAAACCTACGAGCAGTACTTC.

The chain has TRBV5-4 and TRBJ2-5; a weak D match, TRBD1 (5 bases). CDR3 length: 14 amino acids. Trimming stripped 3 bases from V and 1 base from J, with 10 bases between. Germline CDR1 and CDR2: SGHNT and YYREEE (reference sequence). This chain's CDR3 is CASSSTGIQETQYF. The CDR3 nucleotides are TGTGCCAGCAGCTCAACAGGAATCCAAGAGACCCAGTACTTC.

The J gene is TRBJ1-4, the V gene TRBV5-5; TRBD1 agrees at 7 bases. Germline V CDR1 and CDR2: SGHKS, YYEKEE (reference sequence). The CDR3 extends over 16 amino acids. J gave up 0 bases and V 1 base, and 3 bases lay outside the gene matches. Written as DNA, the CDR3 is TGTGCCAGCAGCTTGCGGACAGGTGCAACTAATGAAAAACTGTTTTTT. Its translation is CASSLRTGATNEKLFF.

This chain links TRBV6-5 with TRBJ1-6; the D gene is possibly TRBD1 (5 bases). The CDR3 has 15 residues. V was trimmed by 7 bases and J by 0 bases, leaving 10 bases between them. The germline CDR1 and CDR2 sequences are MNHEY and SVGAGI. CDR3 in DNA: TGTGCCAGCATTGTTAGGGGCTCCTATAATTCACCCCTCCACTTT. This encodes CASIVRGSYNSPLHF.

The V gene is TRBV19, the J gene TRBJ2-1; D may be TRBD1 (6 bases). Per the germline V gene, CDR1 is LNHDA and CDR2 is SQIVND (reference sequence). Trimming took 6 bases from V and 6 from J, leaving 12 bases between them. The CDR3 extends over 13 amino acids. The CDR3 reads CASRMDRVNEQFF. The CDR3 nucleotides are TGTGCCAGTAGAATGGACAGAGTCAATGAGCAGTTCTTC.